This record concerns one T cell receptor beta chain sequence. What it binds is unknown. The PCR ran on 60 Vbeta and 13 Jbeta primers. Produced via immunoSEQ multiplex PCR; TCRdb's table is partial and in-frame only. This sample has about 200,000 clones, with roughly 80% found just once. The CDR3 is made up of 17 amino acids. In germline, CDR1 is PRHDT, CDR2 FYEKMQ (reference sequence). V was clipped by 2 bases and J by 7 bases, with 18 bases between them. This sample was taken from a study of cytomegalovirus exposure and HLA in healthy donors. Study results and limitations: Sequencing depth roughly uniform across donors was assumed in presence/absence analyses.

V usage is TRBV13 and J usage is TRBJ1-6; possible D gene TRBD1, 6 bases. This TCR was recovered from a man younger than 45 in good health and CMV-seronegative. Specimen: PBMCs. This chain's CDR3 is CASSLLTGTPENSPLHF. The CDR3 DNA reads TGTGCCAGCAGCTTACTCACCGGGACACCGGAGAATTCACCCCTCCACTTT. Together with reference TRBV13 and TRBJ1-6, the CDR3 gives the full variable domain: AAGVIQSPRHLIKEKRETATLKCYPIPRHDTVYWYQQGPGQDPQFLISFYEKMQSDKGSIPDRFSAQQFSDYHSELNMSSLELGDSALYFCASSLLTGTPENSPLHFGNGTRLTVT.